This passage covers 12 T cell receptor beta chains from one sample sequenced in a study of shared clonotypes between healthy human individuals (dated by TCRdb to the early 2020s). Library preparation employed the immunoSEQ multiplex PCR assay. The source is immuneACCESS, and TCRdb retained only in-frame sequences with V and J called. Part of the clones is not carried over; for the studies checked, unresolved V genes explain less than half of this, and the remainder is unexplained. Here the sample has approximately 2.4 million clones; under 97% occur a single time. The ten largest clones take up roughly 0.13% of the sample. Sequenced: naive CD4+ T cells sorted from blood. The cell subset or site label for this specimen denotes: CD45RA+ positively selected. These receptors all stem from a man in his late teens or twenties in good health.

The genes are TRBV7-9 and TRBJ2-7, with TRBD1 as a possible D gene (5 bases). V was shortened by 8 bases and J by 0 bases, with 17 bases between the two germline ends. Germline V gives CDR1 SEHNR, CDR2 FQNEAQ (reference sequence). This CDR3 comprises 15 residues. CDR3 coding DNA: TGTGCCAGCGCCGGGTGGGGCCGTACCTCCTACGAGCAGTACTTC. Amino acids: CASAGWGRTSYEQYF.

In its sample, this clone was seen a few times. The chain carries TRBV30 and TRBJ1-3, with a possible D match to TRBD1 (6 bases). This CDR3 has 15 residues. Trimming cost V 5 bases and J 0 bases, with 14 bases left between them. Germline V gives CDR1 GTSNPN, CDR2 SVGIG (reference sequence). CDR3 sequence: CAWGGSNVSGNTIYF. CDR3 bases: TGTGCCTGGGGGGGCAGTAATGTCTCTGGAAACACCATATATTTT.

This sequence joins TRBV7-2 and TRBJ2-5; D might be TRBD1 (6 bases). The CDR3 has 12 residues. Per germline, CDR1 SGHTA and CDR2 FQGNSA. V lost 8 bases, J lost 2 bases, and 9 bases lay in between. In nucleotides, the CDR3 is TGTGCCAGCGGGACACATCAAGAGACCCAGTACTTC. As protein: CASGTHQETQYF. Drawing the rest from reference TRBV7-2 and TRBJ2-5, the complete variable domain is GAGVSQSPSNKVTEKGKDVELRCDPISGHTALYWYRQSLGQGLEFLIYFQGNSAPDKSGLPSDRFSAERTGGSVSTLTIQRTQQEDSAVYLCASGTHQETQYFGPGTRLLVL.

The CDR3 reads CASLGTSGGPGELFF. The DNA of the CDR3 is TGTGCCAGCCTCGGGACTAGCGGAGGCCCCGGGGAGCTGTTTTTT. V and J are TRBV2 and TRBJ2-2; TRBD2 agrees at 11 bases. V shed 8 bases, J shed 6 bases, and the junction held 8 bases outside the gene matches. CDR1 and CDR2 from the germline V gene are SNHLY and FYNNEI. This CDR3 comprises 15 residues.

The rearrangement links TRBV9 to TRBJ1-3; TRBD1 matches 7 bases. V shed 4 bases and J 4 bases; nucleotides not matched to a gene: 8. The CDR3 runs 15 residues. Germline loops: CDR1 SGDLS, CDR2 YYNGEE. CDR3 nucleotide sequence: TGTGCCAGCAGCAAATGGACAGGAGGAGGAAACACCATATATTTT. As protein: CASSKWTGGGNTIYF. Drawing the rest from reference TRBV9 and TRBJ1-3, the complete variable domain is DSGVTQTPKHLITATGQRVTLRCSPRSGDLSVYWYQQSLDQGLQFLIQYYNGEERAKGNILERFSAQQFPDLHSELNLSSLELGDSALYFCASSKWTGGGNTIYFGEGSWLTVV.

This clone was observed once. The CDR3 loop reads CASSPSSGSRLEQFF. As DNA, the CDR3 is TGTGCCAGCAGCCCCTCTAGCGGGAGTAGACTTGAGCAGTTCTTC. This sequence joins TRBV7-8 and TRBJ2-1, with TRBD2 matching over 10 bases. CDR3 length equals 15 residues. Germline trimming cut 5 bases from V and 9 bases from J; bases unmatched to any gene: 10. Germline CDR1 reads SGHVS; CDR2 reads FQNEAQ.

The J gene is TRBJ2-1, the V gene TRBV28, with a weak D call TRBD1 (5 bases). The V and J ends lost 3 bases and 6 bases respectively, with 15 bases between them. CDR1 and CDR2 from the germline V gene are MDHEN and SYDVKM. This CDR3 spans 15 amino acids. CDR3 nucleotides: TGTGCCAGCAGTTTTCCAGGGATAGGCCCCAATGAGCAGTTCTTC. Its translation: CASSFPGIGPNEQFF.

J is TRBJ2-7 and V is TRBV5-1; tentatively, D is TRBD2 (7 bases). Trimming removed 9 bases at V and 5 bases at J, with 15 bases between. The CDR3 totals 12 residues. Germline-derived CDR1 and CDR2 are SGHRS and YFSETQ. CDR3 loop: CATLGGPNEQYF. The CDR3 nucleotides read TGCGCCACCCTGGGGGGGCCAAACGAGCAGTACTTC.

This chain connects TRBV6-6 to TRBJ1-6, with 7 nucleotides matching TRBD1. Looked up from germline, CDR1 is MNHNY and CDR2 is SVGAGI (reference sequence). The CDR3 runs 16 residues. Trimming cost V 6 bases and J 5 bases; bases outside gene matches: 10. Here the CDR3 reads CASRDTGTVDNSPLHF. Written as DNA, the CDR3 is TGTGCCAGCAGAGACACCGGGACAGTAGATAATTCACCCCTCCACTTT.

The V call is TRBV6-1, the J call TRBJ2-2; D perhaps matches TRBD2 (6 bases). In germline, CDR1 is MNHNS, CDR2 SASEGT. This CDR3 region has 17 residues. The V and J ends lost 1 base and 0 bases respectively, with 12 bases between them. CDR3 nucleotide sequence: TGTGCCAGCAGTGAAGATTGGCGGGACGCGAACACCGGGGAGCTGTTTTTT. Its protein is CASSEDWRDANTGELFF.

Worth noting for this clone: The same CDR3 arises from other DNA sequences in this sample as well. This sequence joins TRBV2 and TRBJ2-7, with D maybe TRBD1 (5 bases). V shed 2 bases and J shed 3 bases, with 8 bases lying between them. Germline values: CDR1 SNHLY, CDR2 FYNNEI. This CDR3 region has 13 residues. In nucleotides, the CDR3 is TGTGCCAGCAGTGAACCCCAGGGCTACGAGCAGTACTTC. Translated, it gives CASSEPQGYEQYF.

V gene TRBV7-2 combines with J gene TRBJ1-6, with D hard to call. The CDR3 loop spans 13 amino acids. Germline CDR1 reads SGHTA; CDR2 reads FQGNSA. V was clipped by 5 bases and J by 7 bases, with 9 bases between them. The CDR3 here is CASSPYSNSPLHF. Written as DNA, the CDR3 is TGTGCCAGCAGCCCGTACTCGAATTCACCCCTCCACTTT.